This T cell receptor (beta chain) was sequenced during a study of identical twins. Study-level findings and limits: Twins shared out-of-frame alpha sequences with excess low generation probability. Modeled out-of-frame TCR alpha sharing in monozygotic twins fell below observed levels. Beta out-of-frame twin sharing showed a weaker excess.

With V trimmed by 4 bases and J by 6 bases, 7 bases remained unmatched. There are 14 residues in the CDR3. The germline V gene has CDR1 MRHNA and CDR2 SNTAGT. TCRdb used MiXCR to reprocess the 5' RACE reads, holding one entry per CDR3 protein. Among 1.5 million to 2 million distinct CDR3 sequences listed, 32% were seen once. This clonotype has at least ten counts. The target antigen is unknown. The chain combines TRBV6-4 with TRBJ2-7, with 9 bases fitting TRBD1. Sequenced input: cord blood. The clonotype originates from a newborn girl in good health. The CDR3 DNA follows: TGTGCCAGCAGTGTGGACAGGGGCGCATCCGAGCAGTACTTC. Translating gives CASSVDRGASEQYF.